This T cell receptor (beta chain) was sequenced for a study of PD-1 blockade in classical Hodgkin lymphoma (TCRdb year 2020). Background for the entire study: Nivolumab dosing was 3 mg/kg intravenously every 2 weeks, continuing until either disease progression or unacceptable toxicity. The study used CyTOF and TCR beta sequencing to define a peripheral blood immune signature of response to PD-1 blockade in classical Hodgkin lymphoma.

Overall study results and their limits: CD4+ but not CD8+ TCR diversity rose significantly by C4D1 (p=0.0027 vs p=0.16), most apparent in complete responders (p=0.02). The study was restricted to a single clinical trial cohort, and the causes of repertoire differences, possibly disease activity or prior therapy, were left undefined. Among trial patients, those achieving complete response had baseline diversity similar to that of newly diagnosed patients, while diversity was significantly lower in partial responders and progressors. Lower diversity was observed in patients in whom nivolumab was started less than 1 year after ASCT, and these patients were excluded from later analyses so that confounding by immune reconstitution would be avoided. Baseline TCR diversity was reported as lower in newly diagnosed patients than in healthy donors, and lower still in relapsed/refractory patients.

The germline V gene supplies CDR1 SGHVS and CDR2 FQNEAQ. Inclusive of the bounding cysteine and phenylalanine, the CDR3 is 15 residues long. Only CDR3 DNA remains: 45 bases, in frame from the first base. The junction shows trimming of 1 base on V and 6 bases on J, and the gene matches do not reach 7 bases of it. The time point label, read with the paper, signifies: cycle 1 day 1 (C1D1), immediately before nivolumab initiation. Every trial patient had relapsed after autologous stem cell transplantation, and cohorts A, B and C differed in prior brentuximab vedotin exposure. The trial cohort comprised about 60 patients with relapsed/refractory classical Hodgkin lymphoma whose best overall responses were complete response, partial response or progressive disease. In the multi-cohort phase II CheckMate 205 trial, trial patients received single-agent nivolumab. An independent review committee assessed best overall response by applying the 2007 International Working Group response criteria. Trial PBMCs were collected immediately before nivolumab initiation (C1D1) and during therapy at cycle 2 day 1 and cycle 4 day 1. Peripheral blood was collected in 8 mL Vacutainer Cell Preparation Tubes, from which PBMCs were isolated by centrifugation and then cryopreserved.

The Qiagen DNeasy kit was used to extract genomic DNA both from unsorted PBMCs and from the negatively selected CD4+ and CD8+ fractions. Using primers that anneal to V and J segments, immunoSEQ multiplex PCR amplified the TCR beta CDR3 regions. A synthetic immune receptor repertoire was used to minimize amplification bias, and any residual bias was removed computationally once sequencing was done. In the authors' own workflow: Custom Python scripts were used to quantify repertoire diversity as the Shannon entropy index. Unsorted, CD4+ and CD8+ repertoires were examined separately, except in combined analyses, for which CD4+ and CD8+ sequences were merged in silico. Clonal expansion was defined as at least a 2-fold frequency increase after treatment relative to C1D1, with a pseudocount of 0.5 for undetected baseline clones. Clones with 0 or 1 copy at C1D1 were classified as singleton clones, and clones with 2 or more copies were classified as non-singleton clones. Clones expanded in unsorted samples were assigned a CD4+, CD8+ or unknown annotation through matching of protein sequences in sorted samples from the same patient. Wilcoxon tests were applied to paired samples to test diversity changes from C1D1 to C4D1. Imported from immuneACCESS, the table was reduced by TCRdb to in-frame sequences with V and J called. These copies leave out some clones; in studies compared against another copy, an unresolved V gene accounts for under half, and the cause of the remainder is not known. Clonal size and the V and J genes are those of that table, whereas D and trimming came from the DNA. Counted in this sample were about 61,000 clones; 80% to 90% of them appeared once. In total, the top ten clones hold 14% to 15% of the sample.

A remark on this clone: What this receptor recognizes is not known. The sample holds no much larger clone one base away, and base qualities are not on file.

This specimen was peripheral blood mononuclear cells (PBMCs), taken at baseline. This TCR came from a human donor with classical Hodgkin lymphoma. The sequence joins TRBV7-8 to TRBJ1-1, and 8 junctional nucleotides match TRBD1. Here is the DNA: TGTGCCAGCAGCTTAGTTACAGGGGGTAGTGCTGAAGCTTTCTTT. It is translated as CASSLVTGGSAEAFF.